This TCR beta chain was captured by sequencing in a study of identical twins' blood T cells. Findings and caveats of the study: Even for out-of-frame TCRbeta, twins reportedly shared V gene usage much more than unrelated donors. Each donor's most abundant TCRbeta clonotypes shared more CDR3 sequences with her twin than unrelated donors.

The ends were cut back, 3 bases at V and 0 bases at J, with 11 bases in the middle. The CDR3 sequence is 15 residues long. Notes on this clonotype: Its antigen is as yet unknown.

In TCRdb, the 5' RACE reads were re-called with MiXCR into one record per CDR3 protein. Among about 370,000 distinct CDR3 sequences listed, roughly 28% were seen once. This chain uses TRBV12-3 or TRBV12-4 with TRBJ1-2; a possible D gene is TRBD1 (6 bases). The origin of this receptor is a woman between 18 and 55 years old in good health. Sequenced input: PBMCs. CDR3 in DNA: TGTGCCAGCAGTTTTTTCAGACAGGCTAACTATGGCTACACCTTC. It translates to CASSFFRQANYGYTF.